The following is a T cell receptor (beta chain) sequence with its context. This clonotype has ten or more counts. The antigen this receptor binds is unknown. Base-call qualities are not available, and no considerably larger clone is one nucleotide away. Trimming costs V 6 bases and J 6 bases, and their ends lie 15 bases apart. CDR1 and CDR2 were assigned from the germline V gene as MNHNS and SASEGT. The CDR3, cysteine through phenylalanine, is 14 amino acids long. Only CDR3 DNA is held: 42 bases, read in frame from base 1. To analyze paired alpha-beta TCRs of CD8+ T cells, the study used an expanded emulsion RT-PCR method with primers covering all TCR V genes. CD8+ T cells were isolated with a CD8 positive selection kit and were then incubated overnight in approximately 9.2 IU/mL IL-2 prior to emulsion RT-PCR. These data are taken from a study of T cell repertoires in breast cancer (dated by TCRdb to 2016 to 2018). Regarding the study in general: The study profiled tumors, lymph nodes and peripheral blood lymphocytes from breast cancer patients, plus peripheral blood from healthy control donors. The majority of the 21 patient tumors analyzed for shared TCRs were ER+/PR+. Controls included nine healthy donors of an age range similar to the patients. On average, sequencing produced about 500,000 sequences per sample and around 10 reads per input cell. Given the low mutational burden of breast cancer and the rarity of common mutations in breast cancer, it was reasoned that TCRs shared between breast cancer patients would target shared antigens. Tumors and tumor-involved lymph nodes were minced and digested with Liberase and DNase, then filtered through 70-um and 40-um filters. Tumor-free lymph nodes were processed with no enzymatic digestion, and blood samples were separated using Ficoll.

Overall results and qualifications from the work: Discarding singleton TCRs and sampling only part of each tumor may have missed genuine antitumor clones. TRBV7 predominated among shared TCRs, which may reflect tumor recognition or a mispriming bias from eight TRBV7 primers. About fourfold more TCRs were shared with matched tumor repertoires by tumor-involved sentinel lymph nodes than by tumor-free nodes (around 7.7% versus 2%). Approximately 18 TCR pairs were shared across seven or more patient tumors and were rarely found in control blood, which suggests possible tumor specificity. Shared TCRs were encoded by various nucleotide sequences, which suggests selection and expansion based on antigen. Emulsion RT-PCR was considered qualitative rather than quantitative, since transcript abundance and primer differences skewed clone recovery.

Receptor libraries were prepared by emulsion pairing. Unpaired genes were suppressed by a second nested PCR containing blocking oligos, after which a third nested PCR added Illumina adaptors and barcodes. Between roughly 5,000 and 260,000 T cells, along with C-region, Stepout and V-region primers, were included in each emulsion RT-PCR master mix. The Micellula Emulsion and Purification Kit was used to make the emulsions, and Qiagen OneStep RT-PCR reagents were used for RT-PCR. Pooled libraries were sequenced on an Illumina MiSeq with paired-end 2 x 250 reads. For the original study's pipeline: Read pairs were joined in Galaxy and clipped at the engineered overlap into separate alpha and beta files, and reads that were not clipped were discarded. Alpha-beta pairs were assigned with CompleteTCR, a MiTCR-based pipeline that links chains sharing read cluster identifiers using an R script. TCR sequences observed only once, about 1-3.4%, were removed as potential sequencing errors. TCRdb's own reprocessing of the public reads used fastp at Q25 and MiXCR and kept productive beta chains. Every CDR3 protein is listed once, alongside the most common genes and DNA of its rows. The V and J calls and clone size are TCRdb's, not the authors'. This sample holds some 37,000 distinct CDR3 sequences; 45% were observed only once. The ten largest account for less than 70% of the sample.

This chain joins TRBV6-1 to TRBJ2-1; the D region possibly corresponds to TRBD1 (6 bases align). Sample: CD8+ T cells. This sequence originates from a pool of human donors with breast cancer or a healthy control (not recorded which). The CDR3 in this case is CASSLDSLRNEQFF. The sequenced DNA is TGTGCCAGCAGCCTGGACAGTCTCCGCAATGAGCAGTTCTTC.